The sample holds many counts of the clone carrying this T cell receptor (beta chain). Antigen specificity is unknown. Sampling about 10 ml of fresh peripheral blood provided the PBMCs. The sample originates from a study of Graves' ophthalmopathy and Graves' hyperthyroidism. Study conclusions and caveats: The authors also found most expanded thyroid clonotypes above 0.001 frequency in blood. For predicting ophthalmopathy progression, the model had 70.59% sensitivity and around 72% specificity.

For repertoire sequencing, the TCR beta CDR3 regions were amplified from RNA transcripts. An initial RT-PCR round employing HTBI primers preceded a second-round multiplex PCR. One entry per CDR3 protein, called by TCRdb with MiXCR from the multiplex PCR reads. The repertoire has about 400,000 distinct CDR3 sequences, approximately 16% of them found once; the top ten carry roughly 1.5%. V was cut by 2 bases and J by 4 bases, with 8 bases left in between. In germline, CDR1 is MNHEY, CDR2 SVGAGI. CDR3 size: 14 residues. Material for sequencing was peripheral blood. The clonotype originates from a woman aged 18-30 years with Graves' ophthalmopathy. This chain connects TRBV6-5 to TRBJ2-2; D gene unclear. CDR3 residues: CASSYPGRTGELFF. As DNA, the CDR3 is TGTGCCAGCAGTTACCCTGGTCGCACCGGGGAGCTGTTTTTT.